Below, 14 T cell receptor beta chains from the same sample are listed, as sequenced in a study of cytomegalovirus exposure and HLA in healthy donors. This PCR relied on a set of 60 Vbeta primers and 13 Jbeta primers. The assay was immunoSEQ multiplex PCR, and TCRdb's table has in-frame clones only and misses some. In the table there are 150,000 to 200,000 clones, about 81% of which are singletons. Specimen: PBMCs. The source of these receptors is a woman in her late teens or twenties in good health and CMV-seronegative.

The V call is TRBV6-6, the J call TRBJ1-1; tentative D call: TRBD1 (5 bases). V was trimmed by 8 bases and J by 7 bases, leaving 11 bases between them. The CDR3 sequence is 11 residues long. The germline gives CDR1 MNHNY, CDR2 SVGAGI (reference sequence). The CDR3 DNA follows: TGTGCCAGCGGGGGGGGACTTGAAGCTTTCTTT. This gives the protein CASGGGLEAFF.

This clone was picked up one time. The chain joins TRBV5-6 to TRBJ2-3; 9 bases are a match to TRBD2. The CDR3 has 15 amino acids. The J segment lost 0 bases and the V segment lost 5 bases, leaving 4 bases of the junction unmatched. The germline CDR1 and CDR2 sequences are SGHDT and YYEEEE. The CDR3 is CASRRLAASTDTQYF. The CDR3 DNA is TGTGCCAGCAGACGACTAGCGGCTAGCACAGATACGCAGTATTTT.

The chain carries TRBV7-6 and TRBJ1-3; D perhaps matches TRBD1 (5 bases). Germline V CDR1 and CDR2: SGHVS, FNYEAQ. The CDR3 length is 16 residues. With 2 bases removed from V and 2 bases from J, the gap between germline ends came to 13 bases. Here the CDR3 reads CASSLLVGHTGNTIYF. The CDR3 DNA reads TGTGCCAGCAGCTTATTGGTGGGGCATACTGGAAACACCATATATTTT.

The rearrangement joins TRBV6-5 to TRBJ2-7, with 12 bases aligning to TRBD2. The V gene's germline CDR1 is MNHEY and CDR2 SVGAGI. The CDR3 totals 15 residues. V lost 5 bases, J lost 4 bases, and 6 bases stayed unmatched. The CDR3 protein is CASSVTSGGGYEQYF. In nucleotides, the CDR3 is TGTGCCAGCAGTGTGACTAGCGGGGGTGGGTACGAGCAGTACTTC.

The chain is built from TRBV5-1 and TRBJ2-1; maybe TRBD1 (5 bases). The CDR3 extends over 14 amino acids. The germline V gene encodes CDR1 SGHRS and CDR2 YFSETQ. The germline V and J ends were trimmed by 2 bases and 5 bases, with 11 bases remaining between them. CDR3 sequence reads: CASSLQVNNNEQFF. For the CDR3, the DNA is TGCGCCAGCAGCTTACAGGTGAACAACAATGAGCAGTTCTTC.

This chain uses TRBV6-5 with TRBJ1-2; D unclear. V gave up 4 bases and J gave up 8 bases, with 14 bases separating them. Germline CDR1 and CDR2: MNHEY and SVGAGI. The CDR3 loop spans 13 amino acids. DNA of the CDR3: TGTGCCAGCAGTTTAGCACCTCCGAGGGGCTACACCTTC. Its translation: CASSLAPPRGYTF.

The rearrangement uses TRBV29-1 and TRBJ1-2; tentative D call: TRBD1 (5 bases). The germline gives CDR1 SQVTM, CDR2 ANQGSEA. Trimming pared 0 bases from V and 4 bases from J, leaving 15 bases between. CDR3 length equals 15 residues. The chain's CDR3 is CSVEDGQGGVYGYTF. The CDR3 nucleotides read TGCAGCGTTGAAGACGGCCAGGGAGGAGTCTATGGCTACACCTTC.

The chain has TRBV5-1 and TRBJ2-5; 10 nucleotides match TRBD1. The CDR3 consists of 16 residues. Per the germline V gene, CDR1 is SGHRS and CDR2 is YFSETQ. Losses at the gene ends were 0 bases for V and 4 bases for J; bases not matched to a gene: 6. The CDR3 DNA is TGCGCCAGCAGCTTGGGGCTTCGACAGGGGGCAGAGACCCAGTACTTC. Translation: CASSLGLRQGAETQYF.

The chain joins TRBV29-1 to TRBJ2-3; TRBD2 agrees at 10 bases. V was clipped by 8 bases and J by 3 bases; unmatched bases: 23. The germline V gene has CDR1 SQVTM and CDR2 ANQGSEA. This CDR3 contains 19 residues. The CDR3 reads CSTKGASGSWLNRTDTQYF. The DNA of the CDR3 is TGCAGCACAAAGGGGGCTAGCGGGAGTTGGTTGAACAGGACAGATACGCAGTATTTT.

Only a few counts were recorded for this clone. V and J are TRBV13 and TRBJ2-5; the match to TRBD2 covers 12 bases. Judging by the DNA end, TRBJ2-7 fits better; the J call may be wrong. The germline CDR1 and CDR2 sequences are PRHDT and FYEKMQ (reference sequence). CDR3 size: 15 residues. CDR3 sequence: CASSWGTSGRYEQYF. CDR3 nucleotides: TGTGCCAGCAGCTGGGGGACTAGCGGGCGCTACGAGCAGTACTTC.

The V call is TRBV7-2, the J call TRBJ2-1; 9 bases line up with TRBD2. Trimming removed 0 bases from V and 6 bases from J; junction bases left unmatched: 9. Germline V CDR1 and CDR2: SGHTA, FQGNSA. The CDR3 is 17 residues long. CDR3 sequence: CASSLAWGTSLFNEQFF. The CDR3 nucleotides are TGTGCCAGCAGCTTAGCCTGGGGGACTAGCCTTTTCAATGAGCAGTTCTTC.

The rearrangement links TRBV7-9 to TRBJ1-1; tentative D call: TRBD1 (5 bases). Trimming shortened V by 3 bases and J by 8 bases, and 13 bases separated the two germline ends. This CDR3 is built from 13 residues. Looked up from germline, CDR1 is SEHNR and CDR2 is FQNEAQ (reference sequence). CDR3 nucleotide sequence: TGTGCCAGCAGCTTTGGACAAAAAGGGGAAGCTTTCTTT. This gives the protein CASSFGQKGEAFF.

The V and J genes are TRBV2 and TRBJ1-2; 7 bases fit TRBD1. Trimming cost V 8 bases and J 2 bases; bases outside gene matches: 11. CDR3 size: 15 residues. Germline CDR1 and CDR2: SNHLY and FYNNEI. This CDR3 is CASLGTAITNYGYTF. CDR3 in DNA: TGTGCCAGCCTCGGGACAGCCATTACCAACTATGGCTACACCTTC.

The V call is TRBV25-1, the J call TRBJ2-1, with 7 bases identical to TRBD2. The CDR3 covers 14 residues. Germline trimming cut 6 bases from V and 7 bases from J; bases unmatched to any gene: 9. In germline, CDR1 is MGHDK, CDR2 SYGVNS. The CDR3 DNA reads TGTGCCAGCAGCCCTTTCCGCGGGAGAAATGAGCAGTTCTTC. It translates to CASSPFRGRNEQFF. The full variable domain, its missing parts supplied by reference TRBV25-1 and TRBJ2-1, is EADIYQTPRYLVIGTGKKITLECSQTMGHDKMYWYQQDPGMELHLIHYSYGVNSTEKGDLSSESTVSRIRTEHFPLTLESARPSHTSQYLCASSPFRGRNEQFFGPGTRLTVL.